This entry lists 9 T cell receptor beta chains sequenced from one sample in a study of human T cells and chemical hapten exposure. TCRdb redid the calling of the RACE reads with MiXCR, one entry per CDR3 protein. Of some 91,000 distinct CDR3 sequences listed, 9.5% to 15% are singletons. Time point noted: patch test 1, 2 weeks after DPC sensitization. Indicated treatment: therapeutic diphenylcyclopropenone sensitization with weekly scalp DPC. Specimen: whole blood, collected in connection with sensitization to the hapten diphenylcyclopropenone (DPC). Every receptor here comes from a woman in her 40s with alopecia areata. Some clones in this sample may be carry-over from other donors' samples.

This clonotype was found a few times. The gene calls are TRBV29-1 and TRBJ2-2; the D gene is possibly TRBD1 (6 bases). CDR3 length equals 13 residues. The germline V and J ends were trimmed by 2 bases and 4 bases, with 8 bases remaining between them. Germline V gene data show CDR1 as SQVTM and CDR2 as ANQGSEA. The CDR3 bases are TGCAGCGTTGAACAGGGGCTCACCGGGGAGCTGTTTTTT. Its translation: CSVEQGLTGELFF.

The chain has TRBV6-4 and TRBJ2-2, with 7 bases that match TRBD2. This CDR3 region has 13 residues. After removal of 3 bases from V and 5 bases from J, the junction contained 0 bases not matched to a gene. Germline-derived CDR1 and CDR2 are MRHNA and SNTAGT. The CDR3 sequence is CASSERETGELFF. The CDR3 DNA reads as TGTGCCAGCAGTGAGCGGGAGACCGGGGAGCTGTTTTTT.

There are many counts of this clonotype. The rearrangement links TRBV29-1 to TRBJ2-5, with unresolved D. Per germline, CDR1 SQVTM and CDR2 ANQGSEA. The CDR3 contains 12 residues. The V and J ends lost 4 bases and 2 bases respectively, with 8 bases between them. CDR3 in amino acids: CSVGRPQETQYF. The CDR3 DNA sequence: TGCAGCGTTGGGCGGCCACAAGAGACCCAGTACTTC.

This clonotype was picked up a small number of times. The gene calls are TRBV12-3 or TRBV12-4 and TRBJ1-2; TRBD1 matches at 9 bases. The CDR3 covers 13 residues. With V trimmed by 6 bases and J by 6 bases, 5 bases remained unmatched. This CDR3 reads CASSPGQGNGYTF. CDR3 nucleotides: TGTGCCAGCAGCCCAGGACAGGGGAATGGCTACACCTTC.

Here the CDR3 reads CASSYSVQGGTEAFF. The CDR3 DNA reads as TGTGCCAGCAGTTACTCGGTCCAGGGCGGCACTGAAGCTTTCTTT. The V call is TRBV6-2 or TRBV6-3, the J call TRBJ1-1; possible D gene TRBD1, 5 bases. The ends were cut back, 0 bases at V and 4 bases at J, with 12 bases in the middle. The V gene's germline CDR1 is MNHEY and CDR2 SVGEGT. This CDR3 region has 15 residues.

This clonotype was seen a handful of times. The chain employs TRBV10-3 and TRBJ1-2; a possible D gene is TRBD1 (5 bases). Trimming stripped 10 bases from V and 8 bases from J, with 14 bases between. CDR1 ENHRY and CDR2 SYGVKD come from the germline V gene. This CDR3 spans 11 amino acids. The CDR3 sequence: CATWGVVGYTF. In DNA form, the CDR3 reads TGTGCCACCTGGGGGGTCGTCGGCTACACCTTC.

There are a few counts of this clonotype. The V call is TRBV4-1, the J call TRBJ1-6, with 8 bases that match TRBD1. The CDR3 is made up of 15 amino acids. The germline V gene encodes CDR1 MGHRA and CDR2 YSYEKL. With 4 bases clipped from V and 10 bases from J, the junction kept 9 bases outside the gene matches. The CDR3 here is CASSLQDREGSPLHF. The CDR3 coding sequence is TGCGCCAGCAGCCTCCAGGACAGGGAAGGCTCACCCCTCCACTTT.

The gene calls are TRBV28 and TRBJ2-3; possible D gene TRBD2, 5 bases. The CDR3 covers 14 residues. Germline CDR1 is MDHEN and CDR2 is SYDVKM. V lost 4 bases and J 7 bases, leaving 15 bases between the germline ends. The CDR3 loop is CASSSGHPGNTQYF. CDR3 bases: TGTGCCAGCAGTTCCGGGCATCCCGGGAATACGCAGTATTTT.

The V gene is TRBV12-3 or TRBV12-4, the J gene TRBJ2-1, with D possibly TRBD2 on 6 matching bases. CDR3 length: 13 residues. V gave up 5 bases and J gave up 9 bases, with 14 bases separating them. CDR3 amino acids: CASSTTRESEQFF. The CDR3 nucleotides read TGTGCCAGCAGTACGACCCGGGAGTCTGAGCAGTTCTTC.